These 26 T cell receptor beta chains originate from one sample sequenced in a study of cytomegalovirus exposure and HLA in healthy donors. Researchers ran the PCR with 60 Vbeta and 13 Jbeta primers. Here immunoSEQ multiplex PCR was the method, and the copy in TCRdb shows in-frame clones only, minus some. Among some 120,000 clones listed, 85% to 90% were seen once. Sequenced sample: PBMCs. Receptor source: a woman in her twenties or thirties in good health and CMV-seropositive.

This chain joins TRBV4-1 and TRBJ2-3; 9 bases map to TRBD2. The CDR3 consists of 15 residues. Germline V gene lookup returns CDR1 MGHRA and CDR2 YSYEKL. V trimming: 3 bases; J trimming: 1 base; junction bases outside the gene matches: 2. CDR3 bases: TGCGCCAGCAGCCAGACTAGCGGTGGCACAGATACGCAGTATTTT. It translates to CASSQTSGGTDTQYF.

The J gene is TRBJ2-1, the V gene TRBV29-1, with D possibly matching TRBD1 (5 bases). With 6 bases removed from V and 5 bases from J, the gap between germline ends came to 14 bases. The CDR3 is made up of 13 amino acids. CDR1 SQVTM and CDR2 ANQGSEA come from the germline V gene. This chain's CDR3 is CSVGLGLDNEQFF. The CDR3 DNA reads TGCAGCGTCGGCCTGGGGCTAGACAATGAGCAGTTCTTC.

V and J are TRBV4-2 and TRBJ2-3, with TRBD2 as a possible D gene (5 bases). Germline values: CDR1 LGHNA, CDR2 YNFKEQ. This CDR3 spans 14 amino acids. V was shortened by 3 bases and J by 3 bases, with 10 bases between the two germline ends. This CDR3 reads CASSQEEGTDTQYF. For the CDR3, the DNA is TGTGCCAGCAGCCAGGAGGAAGGGACAGATACGCAGTATTTT.

This chain uses TRBV5-1 with TRBJ2-1; possible D gene TRBD1, 6 bases. Germline loops: CDR1 SGHRS, CDR2 YFSETQ. This CDR3 region has 14 residues. V gave up 1 base and J gave up 9 bases, with 14 bases separating them. The CDR3 DNA sequence: TGCGCCAGCAGCTTGCGGTGGGGGCAGGGTGAGCAGTTCTTC. Its translation is CASSLRWGQGEQFF.

This rearrangement joins TRBV5-1 to TRBJ2-5; tentative D call: TRBD2 (6 bases). This CDR3 has 15 amino acids. CDR1 and CDR2 from the germline V gene are SGHRS and YFSETQ. V was cut by 0 bases and J by 5 bases, with 14 bases left in between. The CDR3 DNA reads as TGCGCCAGCAGCTTGGATGGCAGGGCGGGGGAGACCCAGTACTTC. Translating gives CASSLDGRAGETQYF. The whole variable domain, remainder taken from reference TRBV5-1 and TRBJ2-5, is KAGVTQTPRYLIKTRGQQVTLSCSPISGHRSVSWYQQTPGQGLQFLFEYFSETQRNKGNFPGRFSGRQFSNSRSEMNVSTLELGDSALYLCASSLDGRAGETQYFGPGTRLLVL.

The chain uses TRBV11-2 and TRBJ1-4; unclear D gene. Looked up from germline, CDR1 is SGHAT and CDR2 is FQNNGV. V dropped 5 bases and J dropped 8 bases, with 15 bases sitting between them. The CDR3 contains 14 residues. DNA of the CDR3: TGTGCCAGCAGCCCCCCAGAGGGCAGAGAAAAACTGTTTTTT. Amino acids: CASSPPEGREKLFF. Combining the CDR3 with reference TRBV11-2 and TRBJ1-4 gives the whole variable domain EAGVAQSPRYKIIEKRQSVAFWCNPISGHATLYWYQQILGQGPKLLIQFQNNGVVDDSQLPKDRFSAERLKGVDSTLKIQPAKLEDSAVYLCASSPPEGREKLFFGSGTQLSVL.

This clone was seen just once. V is TRBV2 and J is TRBJ1-1; D gene ambiguous. The CDR3 covers 14 residues. The ends were cut back, 4 bases at V and 7 bases at J, with 16 bases in the middle. CDR1 SNHLY and CDR2 FYNNEI come from the germline V gene. The CDR3 sequence: CASSADLGRIEAFF. CDR3 DNA sequence: TGTGCCAGCAGTGCCGACTTAGGGAGGATTGAAGCTTTCTTT.

The chain combines TRBV25-1 with TRBJ2-3, with TRBD2 identical over 9 bases. The CDR3 has 17 residues. Germline trimming cut 5 bases from V and 5 bases from J; bases unmatched to any gene: 14. Per the germline V gene, CDR1 is MGHDK and CDR2 is SYGVNS. The CDR3 DNA reads as TGTGCCAGCAGTCCCCAGGTGGGCGGGAGGGTGGGAGATACGCAGTATTTT. The encoded protein is CASSPQVGGRVGDTQYF.

This chain links TRBV7-9 with TRBJ1-2; a possible D gene is TRBD1 (6 bases). The length of the CDR3 is 13 residues. V lost 6 bases to trimming and J lost 7 bases, with 15 bases between them. Per the germline V gene, CDR1 is SEHNR and CDR2 is FQNEAQ (reference sequence). The CDR3 is CASRSSGHRGYTF. CDR3 bases: TGTGCCAGCAGATCTTCGGGACACCGTGGCTACACCTTC.

A single count supports this clone. The gene calls are TRBV27 and TRBJ1-1; 7 positions agree with TRBD1. CDR3 length: 13 residues. Trimming cost V 8 bases and J 0 bases; bases outside gene matches: 3. Germline-derived CDR1 and CDR2 are MNHEY and SMNVEV (reference sequence). The CDR3 DNA follows: TGTGCCAGCTGGGACAGACTGAACACTGAAGCTTTCTTT. Translated: CASWDRLNTEAFF.

A word on this clone: One end of the junction fails to match germline, which may point to a read error. The rearrangement links TRBV7-7 to TRBJ2-2, with TRBD2 matching over 7 bases. Germline lookup yields CDR1 SSHAT and CDR2 FNYEAQ (reference sequence). CDR3 size: 17 residues. CDR3: CASSSSIGLANTGELFF. Written as DNA, the CDR3 is TGTGCTAGCAGCTCCTCTATCGGACTAGCGAACACCGGGGAGCTGTTTTTT.

This clone turned up a few times. The rearrangement uses TRBV5-1 and TRBJ2-2; maybe TRBD1 (5 bases). The V end lost 3 bases, the J end lost 2 bases, and 11 bases lay between the germline ends. Germline CDR1 reads SGHRS; CDR2 reads YFSETQ. The CDR3 has 15 amino acids. The CDR3 sequence is CASSWGSTNTGELFF. DNA of the CDR3: TGCGCCAGCAGCTGGGGCAGTACCAACACCGGGGAGCTGTTTTTT. The full variable domain, rest sourced from reference TRBV5-1 and TRBJ2-2, is KAGVTQTPRYLIKTRGQQVTLSCSPISGHRSVSWYQQTPGQGLQFLFEYFSETQRNKGNFPGRFSGRQFSNSRSEMNVSTLELGDSALYLCASSWGSTNTGELFFGEGSRLTVL.

The rearrangement links TRBV7-9 to TRBJ1-5; 8 nucleotides match TRBD1. The trim removed 0 bases at V and 3 bases at J, leaving 4 bases unmatched. The CDR3 runs 16 residues. Germline V CDR1 and CDR2: SEHNR, FQNEAQ (reference sequence). CDR3 sequence (DNA): TGTGCCAGCAGCTTAGCCGGGACAGGTGCCAATCAGCCCCAGCATTTT. Amino acid sequence: CASSLAGTGANQPQHF.

Only one count was recorded for this clone. This chain uses TRBV19 with TRBJ1-2; 10 nucleotides line up with TRBD1. The CDR3 length is 13 residues. J was trimmed by 7 bases and V by 5 bases; bases with no gene match: 4. The germline gives CDR1 LNHDA, CDR2 SQIVND (reference sequence). CDR3 region: CASSRTGGSGYTF. CDR3 sequence (DNA): TGTGCCAGTAGTCGGACAGGGGGTTCTGGCTACACCTTC.

This clone has just one count. The chain is built from TRBV5-1 and TRBJ2-7; D gene ambiguous. V lost 0 bases and J lost 3, with 7 bases in between. This CDR3 has 13 amino acids. Germline values: CDR1 SGHRS, CDR2 YFSETQ. The CDR3 sequence: CASSLGLYYEQYF. CDR3 DNA: TGCGCCAGCAGCTTGGGACTTTACTACGAGCAGTACTTC.

The chain combines TRBV5-4 with TRBJ2-7, with 8 bases matching TRBD2. Germline trimming cut 4 bases from V and 4 bases from J; bases unmatched to any gene: 10. The CDR3 totals 15 residues. Per germline, CDR1 SGHNT and CDR2 YYREEE (reference sequence). The CDR3 DNA reads TGTGCCAGCAGCCCGGGAGGGGCACTTGGGTACGAGCAGTACTTC. It encodes CASSPGGALGYEQYF.

This clone was counted once. The chain is built from TRBV7-6 and TRBJ2-1, with D possibly TRBD2 on 5 matching bases. V was pared by 5 bases and J by 5 bases, with 13 bases between. Germline V gives CDR1 SGHVS, CDR2 FNYEAQ. This CDR3 spans 14 amino acids. The CDR3 DNA follows: TGTGCCAGCAGCCCTCAGGACTTCAACAATGAGCAGTTCTTC. Its translation: CASSPQDFNNEQFF. The full variable domain, its missing parts supplied by reference TRBV7-6 and TRBJ2-1, is GAGVSQSPRYKVTKRGQDVALRCDPISGHVSLYWYRQALGQGPEFLTYFNYEAQQDKSGLPNDRFSAERPEGSISTLTIQRTEQRDSAMYRCASSPQDFNNEQFFGPGTRLTVL.

V usage is TRBV7-2 and J usage is TRBJ1-2; D unresolved. Germline V lookup: CDR1 SGHTA, CDR2 FQGNSA. This CDR3 region has 14 residues. V was clipped by 0 bases and J by 2 bases, with 7 bases between them. The CDR3 DNA follows: TGTGCCAGCAGCTTAGCAGCGGCGAACTATGGCTACACCTTC. Translated: CASSLAAANYGYTF.

The chain combines TRBV18 with TRBJ2-2, with D tentatively TRBD2 (5 bases). The CDR3 loop spans 14 amino acids. V lost 6 bases, J lost 6 bases, and 14 bases lay in between. Per the germline V gene, CDR1 is KGHSH and CDR2 is LQKENI. DNA of the CDR3: TGTGCCAGCTCGCCAGGACGGGGAGCCGGGGAGCTGTTTTTT. Residues: CASSPGRGAGELFF.

The CDR3: CASRSSLNVLTF. The CDR3 nucleotides read TGTGCCAGCAGGTCCTCCTTAAACGTCCTGACTTTC. The chain employs TRBV28 and TRBJ2-6; D is undetermined. With 6 bases removed from V and 10 bases from J, the gap between germline ends came to 10 bases. Germline lookup yields CDR1 MDHEN and CDR2 SYDVKM. The length of the CDR3 is 12 residues. The full variable domain, with the rest looked up from reference TRBV28 and TRBJ2-6, is DVKVTQSSRYLVKRTGEKVFLECVQDMDHENMFWYRQDPGLGLRLIYFSYDVKMKEKGDIPEGYSVSREKKERFSLILESASTNQTSMYLCASRSSLNVLTFGAGSRLTVL.

The V call is TRBV6-5, the J call TRBJ1-5, with D hard to call. V lost 0 bases to trimming and J lost 7 bases, with 10 bases between them. The germline V gene encodes CDR1 MNHEY and CDR2 SVGAGI. The CDR3 length is 14 residues. CDR3 amino acids: CASSYSEGGQPQHF. The CDR3 DNA reads as TGTGCCAGCAGTTACTCCGAAGGAGGACAGCCCCAGCATTTT.

The chain uses TRBV10-1 and TRBJ2-7, with 7 bases fitting TRBD1. Germline lookup yields CDR1 WNHNN and CDR2 SYGVQD (reference sequence). The CDR3 covers 13 residues. V gave up 6 bases and J gave up 2 bases; unmatched junction bases: 4. The CDR3 sequence: CASSRGQAYEQYF. CDR3 coding DNA: TGCGCCAGCAGCCGTGGACAGGCCTACGAGCAGTACTTC.

This chain links TRBV10-3 with TRBJ2-1; 13 bases are shared with TRBD2. Trimming removed 8 bases from V and 8 bases from J; junction bases left unmatched: 9. The V gene's germline CDR1 is ENHRY and CDR2 SYGVKD. The CDR3 consists of 15 residues. The CDR3 bases are TGTGCCATCGGAATACTAGCGGGGGGGGGCGATGAGCAGTTCTTC. Its protein product is CAIGILAGGGDEQFF.

The chain uses TRBV9 and TRBJ2-2, with D tentatively TRBD1 (6 bases). The germline V and J ends were trimmed by 1 base and 5 bases, with 15 bases remaining between them. This CDR3 has 16 amino acids. CDR1 is SGDLS and CDR2 is YYNGEE in the germline V gene. This CDR3 is CASSVPLGRGTGELFF. DNA for the CDR3: TGTGCCAGCAGCGTACCGCTCGGAAGGGGGACCGGGGAGCTGTTTTTT.

This chain uses TRBV7-9 with TRBJ2-7; 13 bases line up with TRBD2. Germline CDR1 and CDR2: SEHNR and FQNEAQ (reference sequence). V gave up 3 bases and J gave up 7 bases; unmatched junction bases: 9. The CDR3 extends over 16 amino acids. The CDR3 DNA reads as TGTGCCAGCAGCTTGACCCTTGGACTAGCGGGAGAAGAGCAGTACTTC. This codes for CASSLTLGLAGEEQYF. Looking up the rest from reference TRBV7-9 and TRBJ2-7 gives the full variable domain: DTGVSQNPRHKITKRGQNVTFRCDPISEHNRLYWYRQTLGQGPEFLTYFQNEAQLEKSRLLSDRFSAERPKGSFSTLEIQRTEQGDSAMYLCASSLTLGLAGEEQYFGPGTRLTVT.

This chain links TRBV28 with TRBJ2-7, with a tentative D call TRBD2 (6 bases). CDR1 is MDHEN, CDR2 SYDVKM, per germline. The CDR3 has 15 residues. Trimming removed 9 bases at V and 5 bases at J, with 23 bases between. The CDR3 loop reads CASPGETEGSDEQYF. In nucleotides, the CDR3 is TGTGCCAGTCCGGGGGAGACAGAAGGTTCGGACGAGCAGTACTTC.